The rows below give T cell receptor beta chains drawn from one sample of a study of cytomegalovirus exposure and HLA in healthy donors. Measured with immunoSEQ multiplex PCR; TCRdb has only the in-frame clones, and not every one. The data show about 98,000 clones, with roughly 87% seen just once and 6.3% held by the top ten. Source material: PBMCs. Receptors originate from a man between 18 and 29 years old in good health and CMV-seropositive. The CDR3 runs from the conserved cysteine through the conserved F or W. D genes are given only for firm matches. The listing skips clone size in some rows; elsewhere it reads once, few, many or a size class.

J: TRBJ2-1
D: TRBD1
size: .
V: TRBV19
DNA: TGTGCCAGTAGTATATCCGGGACAGGGAATGAGCAGTTCTTC
CDR3: CASSISGTGNEQFF

J: TRBJ2-1
D: .
size: .
V: TRBV27
DNA: TGTGCCAGCAGTTTTAGGGACACGTACAATGAGCAGTTCTTC
CDR3: CASSFRDTYNEQFF

J: TRBJ2-5
D: .
size: .
V: TRBV29-1
DNA: TGCAGCGTTGAAGAGTGGGAAGGGGCCCGGGAGACCCAGTACTTC
CDR3: CSVEEWEGARETQYF

J: TRBJ1-2
D: .
size: .
V: TRBV19
DNA: TGTGCCAGTAGTCCCACGGTCTCACCCGGGGGTGGCTACACCTTC
CDR3: CASSPTVSPGGGYTF

J: TRBJ2-5
D: TRBD1
size: .
V: TRBV2
DNA: TGTGCCAGCCATAATCTCGGACAGGGGCAAGAGACCCAGTACTTC
CDR3: CASHNLGQGQETQYF

J: TRBJ1-3
D: .
size: .
V: TRBV28
DNA: TGTGCCAGCAGTTTAGGGGGACAAGGAAACACCATATATTTT
CDR3: CASSLGGQGNTIYF

J: TRBJ2-2
D: .
size: .
V: TRBV5-8
DNA: TGTGCCAGCAGCTGGGACACCAACACCGGGGAGCTGTTTTTT
CDR3: CASSWDTNTGELFF

J: TRBJ1-2
D: .
size: .
V: TRBV4-1
DNA: TGCGCCAGCAGCCAACCGGGACACCATAACTATGGCTACACCTTC
CDR3: CASSQPGHHNYGYTF

J: TRBJ2-1
D: TRBD2
size: .
V: TRBV14
DNA: TGTGCCACCCGGGGCGGCGGGAGCAGGCAGAATGAGCAGTTCTTC
CDR3: CATRGGGSRQNEQFF

J: TRBJ1-2
D: TRBD1
size: .
V: TRBV29-1
DNA: TGCAGCGCCGAGGACAGGGCGGGCTATGGCTACACCTTC
CDR3: CSAEDRAGYGYTF

J: TRBJ2-3
D: .
size: once
V: TRBV2
DNA: TGTGCCAGCAGAGACAGTAACGTAGATACGCAGTATTTT
CDR3: CASRDSNVDTQYF

J: TRBJ2-7
D: TRBD2
size: .
V: TRBV11-3
DNA: TGTGCCAGCAGGGAGGGCGGGACTAGCGGTTACGAGCAGTACTTC
CDR3: CASREGGTSGYEQYF

J: TRBJ1-6
D: .
size: .
V: TRBV7-3
DNA: TGTGCCAGCAGCCCGGGGAGCGGTTTCAGTTCACCCCTCCACTTT
CDR3: CASSPGSGFSSPLHF

J: TRBJ2-7
D: TRBD2
size: once
V: TRBV7-3
DNA: TGTGCCAGCAGCCCCGTAGGTGGGGGGGGCGAGCAGTACTTC
CDR3: CASSPVGGGGEQYF

J: TRBJ1-4
D: .
size: .
V: TRBV7-9
DNA: TGTGCCAGCAGCTCACACGGGAGGGGGAATGAAAAACTGTTTTTT
CDR3: CASSSHGRGNEKLFF

J: TRBJ2-5
D: TRBD2
size: .
V: TRBV5-6
DNA: TGTGCCAGCAGCTGGGGACTAGTGGGCCAAGAGACCCAGTACTTC
CDR3: CASSWGLVGQETQYF

J: TRBJ2-3
D: .
size: .
V: TRBV5-6
DNA: TGTGCCAGCAGCTTGTGGGGGCGGTCGTCTTTTTTGGATACGCAGTATTTT
CDR3: CASSLWGRSSFLDTQYF

J: TRBJ1-1
D: .
size: .
V: TRBV29-1
DNA: TGCAGCGGTACCAGGGGGAACACTGAAGCTTTCTTT
CDR3: CSGTRGNTEAFF

J: TRBJ2-2
D: .
size: .
V: TRBV2
DNA: TGTGCCAGCAGGGGCGATAACACCGGGGAGCTGTTTTTT
CDR3: CASRGDNTGELFF

J: TRBJ1-5
D: TRBD1
size: .
V: TRBV4-3
DNA: TGCGCCAGCAGCCAAGATCGAACCGGGACAGGACAGCATTTT
CDR3: CASSQDRTGTGQHF

J: TRBJ2-1
D: .
size: few
V: TRBV5-6
DNA: TGTGCCAGCAGCACGGACAGATTCTACAATGAGCAGTTCTTC
CDR3: CASSTDRFYNEQFF

J: TRBJ1-1
D: .
size: .
V: TRBV19
DNA: TGTGCCAGTAGTATGGTGGACGGGAATGAAGCTTTCTTT
CDR3: CASSMVDGNEAFF

J: TRBJ2-2
D: TRBD2
size: .
V: TRBV7-3
DNA: TGTGCCAGCGCTAGCGGGGGGACCGGGGAGCTGTTTTTT
CDR3: CASASGGTGELFF

J: TRBJ2-2
D: TRBD2
size: once
V: TRBV5-6
DNA: TGTGCCAGCAGCACCAGACTAGCGGGGGGACCCGGGGAGCTGTTTTTT
CDR3: CASSTRLAGGPGELFF

J: TRBJ2-1
D: .
size: once
V: TRBV6-5
DNA: TGTGCCAGCAGTTACTCGAGAACCCAGGGGATTTGGTTCTTC
CDR3: CASSYSRTQGIWFF

J: TRBJ2-3
D: TRBD2
size: .
V: TRBV9
DNA: TGTGCCAGCAGCGGTGGGGCTAGCGGGAGAGACACAGATACGCAGTATTTT
CDR3: CASSGGASGRDTDTQYF

J: TRBJ2-1
D: .
size: .
V: TRBV27
DNA: TGTGCCAGCAGTACCTCAGCGGGTCTCCACAATGAGCAGTTCTTC
CDR3: CASSTSAGLHNEQFF

J: TRBJ2-7
D: TRBD1
size: .
V: TRBV5-5
DNA: TGTGCCAGCGAAACAGGGGGAGTCTCCTACGAGCAGTACTTC
CDR3: CASETGGVSYEQYF

J: TRBJ1-1
D: .
size: .
V: TRBV7-3
DNA: TGTGCCAGCAGCTCCATCACTGAAGCTTTCTTT
CDR3: CASSSITEAFF

J: TRBJ2-3
D: TRBD1
size: .
V: TRBV12-5
DNA: TGTGCTAGTGGGTGGGACAGACGCACAGATACGCAGTATTTT
CDR3: CASGWDRRTDTQYF

J: TRBJ2-5
D: TRBD2
size: .
V: TRBV5-1
DNA: TGCGCCAGCAGCTACGGCGGGGGGGTCGAGACCCAGTACTTC
CDR3: CASSYGGGVETQYF

J: TRBJ1-3
D: TRBD1
size: once
V: TRBV10-2
DNA: TGCGCCAGCAGCGTACAGGGGGCCGGAAACACCATATATTTT
CDR3: CASSVQGAGNTIYF

J: TRBJ2-6
D: .
size: .
V: TRBV28
DNA: TGTGCCAGCATCTCCGGGCAGGGGACTGGGGCCAACGTCCTGACTTTC
CDR3: CASISGQGTGANVLTF

J: TRBJ2-1
D: TRBD2
size: .
V: TRBV9
DNA: TGTGCCAGCAGCGTAGACCCTAGCGTGGCGGGAGTTAGGAATGAGCAGTTCTTC
CDR3: CASSVDPSVAGVRNEQFF

J: TRBJ1-5
D: .
size: few
V: TRBV25-1
DNA: TGTGCCAGCAGTGGAGTTGGCAATCAGCCCCAGCATTTT
CDR3: CASSGVGNQPQHF

J: TRBJ2-1
D: TRBD2
size: .
V: TRBV9
DNA: TGTGCCAGCAGCTCCCACTTAGCGGGAGGGCCCCAGGGTGAGCAGTTCTTC
CDR3: CASSSHLAGGPQGEQFF

J: TRBJ1-2
D: .
size: .
V: TRBV11-1
DNA: TGTGCCAGCAGCGAGGACAGCTATGGCTACACCTTC
CDR3: CASSEDSYGYTF

J: TRBJ2-7
D: .
size: .
V: TRBV28
DNA: TGTGCCAGCAGTCCCCCAGGGTTGGGTAACTCCTACGAGCAGTACTTC
CDR3: CASSPPGLGNSYEQYF

J: TRBJ2-2
D: TRBD2
size: .
V: TRBV6-5
DNA: TGTGCCAGCAGTTACTCGTCGGGGGGGTTCGGGGAGCTGTTTTTT
CDR3: CASSYSSGGFGELFF

J: TRBJ2-7
D: TRBD1
size: .
V: TRBV6-1
DNA: TGTGCCAGCAGGGAGACAGGGACCTACGAGCAGTACTTC
CDR3: CASRETGTYEQYF

J: TRBJ2-7
D: TRBD2
size: .
V: TRBV7-9
DNA: TGTGCCAGCGGTCCGTTGGCGGGAGTACTCTACGAGCAGTACTTC
CDR3: CASGPLAGVLYEQYF

J: TRBJ1-2
D: .
size: once
V: TRBV7-2
DNA: TGTGCCAGCAGCTTAGCCCAACAGGGTGGCTACACCTTC
CDR3: CASSLAQQGGYTF

J: TRBJ1-4
D: .
size: .
V: TRBV5-3
DNA: TGTGCCAGAAGCTTGGTGGCCATAAAACGGGGACACCCAGAAAAACTGTTTTTT
CDR3: CARSLVAIKRGHPEKLFF

J: TRBJ2-1
D: .
size: once
V: TRBV28
DNA: TGTGCCAGCAGTTTGGTCGGGAGTGGAGGTATAAATGAGCAGTTCTTC
CDR3: CASSLVGSGGINEQFF

J: TRBJ2-2
D: .
size: .
V: TRBV18
DNA: TGTGCCAGCTCACCACCGTCACAGACCACCGGGGAGCTGTTTTTT
CDR3: CASSPPSQTTGELFF

J: TRBJ1-2
D: .
size: .
V: TRBV5-1
DNA: TGCGCCAGCAGCTTGGGACAGGCGACTAACTATGGCTACACCTTC
CDR3: CASSLGQATNYGYTF

J: TRBJ2-5
D: TRBD2
size: .
V: TRBV19
DNA: TGTGCCAGTAGTACCAAACGGACTAGCGGGAGTTGGGAGACCCAGTACTTC
CDR3: CASSTKRTSGSWETQYF

J: TRBJ2-3
D: .
size: .
V: TRBV27
DNA: TGTGCCAGCACCGCAATAGAAGATCTTAAAAAAAGCACAGATACGCAGTATTTT
CDR3: CASTAIEDLKKSTDTQYF

J: TRBJ1-1
D: .
size: .
V: TRBV5-1
DNA: TGCGCCAGCAGCGGGGGGGTCGACACTGAAGCTTTCTTT
CDR3: CASSGGVDTEAFF

J: TRBJ1-6
D: TRBD1
size: .
V: TRBV19
DNA: TGTGCCAGTAGTAGCGCCGGGACAGCCTTAGGATCACCCCTCCACTTT
CDR3: CASSSAGTALGSPLHF

J: TRBJ1-6
D: TRBD1
size: .
V: TRBV25-1
DNA: TGTGCCAGCAGTACCATGACAGGGGGCAATTCACCCCTCCACTTT
CDR3: CASSTMTGGNSPLHF